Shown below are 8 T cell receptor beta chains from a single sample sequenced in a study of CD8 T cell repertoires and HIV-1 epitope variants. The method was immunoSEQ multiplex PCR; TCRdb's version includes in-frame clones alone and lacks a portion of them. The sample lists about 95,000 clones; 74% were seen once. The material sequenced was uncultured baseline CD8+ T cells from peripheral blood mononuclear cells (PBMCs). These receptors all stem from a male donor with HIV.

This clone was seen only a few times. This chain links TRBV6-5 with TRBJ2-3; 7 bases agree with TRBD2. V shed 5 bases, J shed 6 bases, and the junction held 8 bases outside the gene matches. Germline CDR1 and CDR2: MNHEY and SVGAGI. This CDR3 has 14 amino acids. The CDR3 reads CASSPLAVADTQYF. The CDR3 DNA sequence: TGTGCCAGCAGTCCTCTAGCGGTAGCGGATACGCAGTATTTT.

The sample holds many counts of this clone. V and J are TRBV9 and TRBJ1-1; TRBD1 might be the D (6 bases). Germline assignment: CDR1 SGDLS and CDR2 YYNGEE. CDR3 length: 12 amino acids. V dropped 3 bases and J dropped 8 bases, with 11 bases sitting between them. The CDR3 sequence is CASSEQGTEAFF. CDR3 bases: TGTGCCAGCAGCGAACAGGGTACGGAAGCTTTCTTT.

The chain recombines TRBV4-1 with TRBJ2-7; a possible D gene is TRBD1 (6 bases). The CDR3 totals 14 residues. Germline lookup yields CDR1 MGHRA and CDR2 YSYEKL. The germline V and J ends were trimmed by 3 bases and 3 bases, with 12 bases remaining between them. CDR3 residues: CASSHPGQRYEQYF. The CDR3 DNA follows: TGCGCCAGCAGCCACCCGGGACAACGCTACGAGCAGTACTTC.

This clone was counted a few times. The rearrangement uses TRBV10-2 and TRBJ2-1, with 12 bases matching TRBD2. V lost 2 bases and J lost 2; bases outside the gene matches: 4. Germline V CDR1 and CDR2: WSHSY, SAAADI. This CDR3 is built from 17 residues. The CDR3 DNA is TGCGCCAGCAGTGAGCGACTAGCGGGAGCTCCCTACAATGAGCAGTTCTTC. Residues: CASSERLAGAPYNEQFF.

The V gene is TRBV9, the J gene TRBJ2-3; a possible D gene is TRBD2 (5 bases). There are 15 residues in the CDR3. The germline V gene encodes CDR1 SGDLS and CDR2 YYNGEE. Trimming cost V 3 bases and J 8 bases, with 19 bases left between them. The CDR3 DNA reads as TGTGCCAGCAGCGCCCTGACGGGATCGGCAAGTACGCAGTATTTT. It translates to CASSALTGSASTQYF.

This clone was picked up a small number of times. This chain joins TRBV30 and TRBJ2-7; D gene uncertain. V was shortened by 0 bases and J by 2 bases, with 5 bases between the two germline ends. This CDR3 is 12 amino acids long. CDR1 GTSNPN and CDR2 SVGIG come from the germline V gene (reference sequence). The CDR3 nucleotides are TGTGCCTGGAGTGTAGACACCTACGAGCAGTACTTC. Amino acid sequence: CAWSVDTYEQYF.

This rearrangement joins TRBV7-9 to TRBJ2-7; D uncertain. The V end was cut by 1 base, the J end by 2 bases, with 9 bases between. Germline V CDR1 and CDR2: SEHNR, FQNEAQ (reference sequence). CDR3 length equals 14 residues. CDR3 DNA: TGTGCCAGCAGCTTAGGGGGATTAACCTACGAGCAGTACTTC. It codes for CASSLGGLTYEQYF. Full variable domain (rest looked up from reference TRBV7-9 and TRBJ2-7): DTGVSQNPRHKITKRGQNVTFRCDPISEHNRLYWYRQTLGQGPEFLTYFQNEAQLEKSRLLSDRFSAERPKGSFSTLEIQRTEQGDSAMYLCASSLGGLTYEQYFGPGTRLTVT.

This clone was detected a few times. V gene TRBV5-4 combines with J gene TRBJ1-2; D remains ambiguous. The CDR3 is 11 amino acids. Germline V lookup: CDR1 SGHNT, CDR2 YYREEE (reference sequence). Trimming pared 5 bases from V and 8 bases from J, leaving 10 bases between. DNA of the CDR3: TGTGCCAGCAGTCCAGGAGGGGGCTACACCTTC. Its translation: CASSPGGGYTF.